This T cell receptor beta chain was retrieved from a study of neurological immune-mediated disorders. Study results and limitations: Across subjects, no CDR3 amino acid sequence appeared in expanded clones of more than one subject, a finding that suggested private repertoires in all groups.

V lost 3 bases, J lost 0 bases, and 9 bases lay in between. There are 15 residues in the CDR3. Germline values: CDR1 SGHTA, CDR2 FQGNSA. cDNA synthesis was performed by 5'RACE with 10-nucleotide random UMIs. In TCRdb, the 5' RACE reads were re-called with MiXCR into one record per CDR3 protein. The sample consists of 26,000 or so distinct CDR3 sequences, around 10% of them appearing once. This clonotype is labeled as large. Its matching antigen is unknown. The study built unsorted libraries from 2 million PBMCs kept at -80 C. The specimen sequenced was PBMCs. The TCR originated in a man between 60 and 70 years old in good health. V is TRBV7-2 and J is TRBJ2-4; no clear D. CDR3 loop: CASSFPGLAKNIQYF. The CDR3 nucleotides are TGTGCCAGCAGCTTCCCTGGGTTAGCCAAAAACATTCAGTACTTC.